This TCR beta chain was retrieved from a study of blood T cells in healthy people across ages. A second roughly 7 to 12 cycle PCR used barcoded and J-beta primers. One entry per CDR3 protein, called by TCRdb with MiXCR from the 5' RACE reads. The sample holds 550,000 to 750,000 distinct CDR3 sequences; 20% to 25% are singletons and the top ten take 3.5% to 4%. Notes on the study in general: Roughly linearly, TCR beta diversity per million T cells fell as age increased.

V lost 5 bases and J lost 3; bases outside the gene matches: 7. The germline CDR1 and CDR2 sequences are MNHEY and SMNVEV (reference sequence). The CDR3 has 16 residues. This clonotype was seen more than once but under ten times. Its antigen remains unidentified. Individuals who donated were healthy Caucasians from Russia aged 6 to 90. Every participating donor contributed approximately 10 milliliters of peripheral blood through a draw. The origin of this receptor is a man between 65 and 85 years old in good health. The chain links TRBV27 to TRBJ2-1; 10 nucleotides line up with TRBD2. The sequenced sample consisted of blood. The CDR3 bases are TGTGCCAGCAGTAGCGGGAGGGCCATTTTCTACAATGAGCAGTTCTTC. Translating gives CASSSGRAIFYNEQFF.